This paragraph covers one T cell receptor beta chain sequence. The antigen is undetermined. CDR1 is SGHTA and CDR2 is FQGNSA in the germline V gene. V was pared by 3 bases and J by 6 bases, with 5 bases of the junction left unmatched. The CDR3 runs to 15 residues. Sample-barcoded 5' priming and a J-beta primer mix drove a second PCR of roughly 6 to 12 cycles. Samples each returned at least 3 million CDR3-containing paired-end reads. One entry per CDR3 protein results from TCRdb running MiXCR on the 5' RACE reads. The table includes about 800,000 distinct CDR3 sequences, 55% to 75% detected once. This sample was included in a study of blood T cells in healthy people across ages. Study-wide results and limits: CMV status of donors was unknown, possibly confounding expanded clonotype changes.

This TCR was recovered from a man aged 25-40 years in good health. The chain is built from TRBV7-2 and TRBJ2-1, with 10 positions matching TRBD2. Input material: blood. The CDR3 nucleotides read TGTGCCAGCAGCTTCACTAGCGGGACCTCCAATGAGCAGTTCTTC. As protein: CASSFTSGTSNEQFF.